Listed below are T cell receptor beta chains from one sample, sequenced in a study of T-cell reconstitution after alpha-beta-depleted transplantation in children. TCRdb processed the PCR reads anew with MiXCR; each CDR3 protein has one entry. The data contain approximately 170,000 distinct CDR3 sequences, more than 9.5% of them seen just once; the ten biggest clones take up less than 15%. The specimen was PBMCs, collected before TCRalphabeta/CD19-depleted stem cell transplant. These receptor sequences come from a boy aged 2 to 10 with acute myeloid leukemia, due to receive a stem cell transplant. Both conserved end residues are part of each CDR3. The D gene is left open where the match is weak. Expanded clones get a size class; other rows say once, few or many, or leave the size out.

j_gene,d_gene,v_gene,abundance,CDR3aa,CDR3nt
TRBJ2-6,TRBD1,TRBV28,many,CASTLTGSLEANVLTF,TGTGCCAGCACCTTGACAGGGAGTCTTGAGGCCAACGTCCTGACTTTC
TRBJ1-2,TRBD1,TRBV5-1,many,CASSFLTGGYGYTF,TGCGCCAGCAGCTTTTTGACAGGGGGCTATGGCTACACCTTC
TRBJ2-2,TRBD1,TRBV5-1,many,CASGTGQGRTGELFF,TGCGCCAGCGGCACGGGACAGGGTAGAACCGGGGAGCTGTTTTTT
TRBJ2-3,-,TRBV7-2,many,CASSLKRGQFEDTQYF,TGTGCCAGCAGCTTAAAAAGGGGCCAATTCGAAGATACGCAGTATTTT
TRBJ2-1,-,TRBV3-1,many,CASSQGVGGREFF,TGTGCCAGCAGCCAAGGGGTTGGCGGTAGGGAGTTCTTC
TRBJ1-5,-,TRBV4-1,many,CASSRGRVSLWDQPQHF,TGCGCCAGCAGCCGTGGGAGGGTTTCGCTTTGGGATCAGCCCCAGCATTTT
TRBJ2-3,-,TRBV20-1,many,CSARDLYRQTSTDTQYF,TGCAGTGCTAGAGACCTATACAGACAAACTAGCACAGATACGCAGTATTTT
TRBJ1-2,-,TRBV20-1,many,CSSKGGESGGSNGYTF,TGCAGCTCAAAGGGGGGGGAGTCCGGGGGCAGTAATGGCTACACCTTC
TRBJ2-1,TRBD2,TRBV6-2/TRBV6-3,many,CASSAAGVEFF,TGTGCCAGCAGTGCCGCGGGGGTCGAGTTCTTC
TRBJ2-6,-,TRBV6-5,many,CASSYATGFLRSGANVLTF,TGTGCCAGCAGTTACGCTACAGGGTTCCTTAGGTCTGGGGCCAACGTCCTGACTTTC
TRBJ2-5,TRBD2,TRBV28,many,CASSFSSGSQETQYF,TGTGCCAGCAGTTTTTCTAGCGGTTCACAAGAGACCCAGTACTTC
TRBJ1-6,-,TRBV11-2,-,CASSLEDVGGSPLHF,TGTGCCAGCAGCTTAGAGGATGTAGGGGGTTCACCCCTCCACTTT
TRBJ2-2,TRBD2,TRBV10-3,many,CAISEGPLAGDTGELFF,TGTGCCATCAGTGAGGGCCCCCTAGCGGGGGACACCGGGGAGCTGTTTTTT
TRBJ2-7,-,TRBV4-1,many,CASSQGGPKGEQYF,TGCGCCAGCAGCCAGGGCGGTCCCAAGGGCGAGCAGTACTTC
TRBJ2-7,TRBD1,TRBV20-1,many,CSALTTGGEQYF,TGCAGTGCCCTTACGACAGGGGGCGAGCAGTACTTC
TRBJ2-1,TRBD2,TRBV28,many,CASSLPGRARHEQFF,TGTGCCAGCAGTTTGCCCGGGAGGGCCCGTCATGAGCAGTTCTTC
TRBJ2-7,TRBD1,TRBV29-1,many,CSANTGGLEQYF,TGCAGCGCGAATACAGGGGGTCTAGAGCAGTACTTC
TRBJ2-3,-,TRBV5-1,many,CASSLARSTGGTDTQYF,TGCGCCAGCAGCTTGGCCAGGTCAACTGGAGGCACAGATACGCAGTATTTT
TRBJ2-5,-,TRBV12-3/TRBV12-4,many,CASRPEQGWETQYF,TGTGCCAGCAGGCCGGAACAGGGTTGGGAGACCCAGTACTTC
TRBJ2-7,-,TRBV29-1,many,CSVETAYEQYF,TGCAGCGTTGAGACAGCCTACGAGCAGTACTTC
TRBJ2-3,TRBD1,TRBV29-1,-,CSVSTGGTDTQYF,TGCAGCGTGTCCACAGGGGGCACAGATACGCAGTATTTT
TRBJ2-3,-,TRBV25-1,many,CASSDFEVTDTQYF,TGTGCCAGCAGTGACTTTGAAGTCACAGATACGCAGTATTTT